A selection of T cell receptor beta chains follows, all from one sample in a study of response to subunit inactivated influenza vaccine. TCRdb used MiXCR to reprocess the RT-PCR reads, holding one entry per CDR3 protein. The sample gives hundreds of thousands of distinct CDR3 sequences, roughly 27% of which show up once; 1.5% to 2% is in the top ten. Here the sequenced sample was CD4+ T cells sorted from PBMCs, taken 4 to 6 days after vaccination. These receptors were taken from a man aged 45-65 years who received an inactivated influenza vaccine. CDR3s include the opening cysteine and the closing phenylalanine or tryptophan. D genes are given only for firm matches. Clone size is shown for a subset of rows, as once, few, many or a class of expanded clone.

TRBJ2-1 | TRBD1 | TRBV9 | few | CASSQRDRGFNEQFF | TGTGCCAGTAGTCAACGGGACAGGGGCTTCAATGAGCAGTTCTTC
TRBJ1-5 | - | TRBV20-1 | few | CSVTDSNQPQHF | TGCAGTGTGACAGATAGCAATCAGCCCCAGCATTTT
TRBJ2-1 | TRBD2 | TRBV9 | few | CASSVRTSGRWTYNEQFF | TGTGCCAGCAGCGTAAGGACTAGCGGGAGATGGACCTACAATGAGCAGTTCTTC
TRBJ2-5 | - | TRBV28 | - | CASSPILLGVWETQYF | TGTGCCAGCAGTCCCATACTACTCGGGGTTTGGGAGACCCAGTACTTC
TRBJ1-5 | - | TRBV20-1 | few | CSASLGDSNQPQHF | TGCAGTGCTAGTCTCGGGGATAGCAATCAGCCCCAGCATTTT
TRBJ2-5 | TRBD1 | TRBV5-1 | - | CASSQGEKGETQYF | TGCGCCAGCAGTCAGGGGGAAAAAGGAGAGACCCAGTACTTC
TRBJ2-7 | TRBD2 | TRBV30 | - | CAWTPGGTYEQYF | TGTGCCTGGACTCCGGGGGGGACCTACGAGCAGTACTTC
TRBJ1-1 | - | TRBV7-3 | few | CASSPSMEAAEAFF | TGTGCCAGCAGCCCGTCCATGGAGGCGGCTGAAGCTTTCTTT
TRBJ2-2 | - | TRBV12-3/TRBV12-4 | few | CASRVNTGELFF | TGTGCCAGCAGGGTGAACACCGGGGAGCTGTTTTTT
TRBJ2-3 | - | TRBV6-2/TRBV6-3 | few | CASSHRRITDTQYF | TGTGCCAGCAGTCACCGGCGGATCACAGATACGCAGTATTTT
TRBJ1-6 | - | TRBV10-3 | few | CAIRTLGAPLHF | TGTGCCATCAGGACACTCGGGGCACCCCTCCACTTT
TRBJ2-2 | - | TRBV10-1 | - | CASSVRLTGELFF | TGCGCCAGCAGTGTTCGACTTACCGGGGAGCTGTTTTTT
TRBJ2-1 | TRBD2 | TRBV20-1 | - | CSARDRTSGHYNEQFF | TGCAGTGCTAGAGATAGGACTAGCGGACACTACAATGAGCAGTTCTTC
TRBJ2-2 | - | TRBV20-1 | few | CSARLGSGSGELFF | TGCAGTGCTAGATTGGGATCGGGTTCCGGGGAGCTGTTTTTT
TRBJ2-2 | - | TRBV11-3 | - | CASSLSWNTGELFF | TGTGCCAGCAGCTTAAGCTGGAACACCGGGGAGCTGTTTTTT
TRBJ2-5 | - | TRBV29-1 | few | CSVRTMQETQYF | TGCAGCGTTCGGACGATGCAAGAGACCCAGTACTTC
TRBJ1-6 | - | TRBV4-3 | - | CASSQDLGGSPLHF | TGCGCCAGCAGCCAAGATCTCGGGGGTTCACCCCTCCACTTT
TRBJ2-2 | - | TRBV12-3/TRBV12-4 | few | CASSLSGVSGELFF | TGTGCCAGCAGTTTATCAGGGGTGTCCGGGGAGCTGTTTTTT
TRBJ2-7 | - | TRBV7-9 | - | CASSAWGVPYEQYF | TGTGCCAGCAGCGCCTGGGGGGTCCCCTACGAGCAGTACTTC
TRBJ2-7 | - | TRBV20-1 | few | CSARPVGAYYEQYF | TGCAGCGCTAGACCTGTCGGGGCGTACTACGAGCAGTACTTC
TRBJ1-1 | TRBD1 | TRBV20-1 | few | CSATRQGTEAFF | TGCAGTGCTACCCGACAGGGCACTGAAGCTTTCTTT
TRBJ2-1 | TRBD2 | TRBV29-1 | many | CSGGGGSGRAWEQFF | TGCAGCGGCGGAGGCGGTAGCGGGAGGGCTTGGGAGCAGTTCTTC
TRBJ2-5 | TRBD2 | TRBV7-2 | few | CASSAKAQTSFQETQYF | TGTGCCAGCAGCGCAAAGGCCCAGACTAGCTTCCAAGAGACCCAGTACTTC
TRBJ2-1 | TRBD2 | TRBV7-8 | few | CASSLVPGTSGRYNEQFF | TGTGCCAGCAGCTTAGTGCCGGGGACTAGCGGGAGGTACAATGAGCAGTTCTTC
TRBJ2-4 | - | TRBV4-3 | - | CASSQEVTKNIQYF | TGCGCCAGCAGCCAAGAAGTTACCAAAAACATTCAGTACTTC
TRBJ2-1 | TRBD2 | TRBV7-8 | - | CASSDRTSRNEQFF | TGTGCCAGCAGCGATAGGACTAGCAGGAATGAGCAGTTCTTC
TRBJ2-1 | TRBD2 | TRBV9 | few | CASSAGLVNEQFF | TGTGCCAGCAGCGCGGGACTAGTCAACGAGCAGTTCTTC
TRBJ2-5 | TRBD1 | TRBV7-9 | - | CASSPDRGLAETQYF | TGTGCCAGCAGCCCGGACAGGGGACTTGCTGAGACCCAGTACTTC
TRBJ2-7 | TRBD1 | TRBV30 | few | CAWSPGTGPGNEQYF | TGTGCCTGGAGCCCCGGGACAGGACCAGGGAACGAGCAGTACTTC
TRBJ2-3 | TRBD1 | TRBV20-1 | many | CSAPRQGATDTQYF | TGCAGTGCTCCTCGACAGGGGGCTACAGATACGCAGTATTTT
TRBJ2-7 | TRBD1 | TRBV10-1 | few | CASSGTGGFSYEQYF | TGCGCCAGCAGCGGGACAGGGGGTTTTTCCTACGAGCAGTACTTC
TRBJ1-2 | - | TRBV7-9 | - | CASSPRRGEISGYTF | TGTGCCAGCAGCCCCCGGCGCGGGGAAATAAGCGGCTACACCTTC
TRBJ1-6 | - | TRBV7-9 | few | CASSLAYNSPLHF | TGTGCCAGCAGCTTGGCCTATAATTCACCCCTCCACTTT
TRBJ2-4 | - | TRBV20-1 | few | CSARWGAKNIQYF | TGCAGTGCTAGGTGGGGGGCCAAAAACATTCAGTACTTC
TRBJ2-7 | - | TRBV20-1 | few | CSARAGAGFWEDPYEQYF | TGCAGTGCTAGGGCCGGGGCCGGTTTTTGGGAGGACCCCTACGAGCAGTACTTC
TRBJ2-5 | - | TRBV4-3 | - | CASSQDGRPPETQYF | TGCGCCAGCAGCCAAGATGGCCGGCCCCCAGAGACCCAGTACTTC
TRBJ2-3 | - | TRBV20-1 | - | CSARQPLGTDTQYF | TGCAGTGCTAGACAGCCCTTAGGCACAGATACGCAGTATTTT
TRBJ2-1 | - | TRBV6-2/TRBV6-3 | - | CASSYPWVSRERYSEQFF | TGTGCCAGCAGTTACCCCTGGGTGTCGAGGGAGAGGTATAGTGAGCAGTTCTTC
TRBJ1-5 | - | TRBV7-2 | few | CASSRGGAQHQPQHF | TGTGCCAGCAGCCGGGGGGGGGCTCAGCATCAGCCCCAGCATTTT
TRBJ1-1 | TRBD1 | TRBV9 | - | CASSAWDSLNTEAFF | TGTGCCAGCAGCGCCTGGGACAGTTTGAACACTGAAGCTTTCTTT
TRBJ2-7 | - | TRBV7-9 | - | CASVTTYEQYF | TGTGCCAGCGTCACAACCTACGAGCAGTACTTC
TRBJ2-5 | TRBD1 | TRBV28 | few | CASRTGTGVKETQYF | TGTGCCAGCCGGACCGGGACAGGGGTCAAAGAGACCCAGTACTTC
TRBJ2-7 | - | TRBV18 | - | CASSPPITYEQYF | TGTGCCAGCTCACCACCGATAACCTACGAGCAGTACTTC
TRBJ2-7 | TRBD1 | TRBV29-1 | few | CSVDGTGSYEQYF | TGCAGCGTGGACGGGACAGGGTCCTACGAGCAGTACTTC
TRBJ1-6 | - | TRBV9 | few | CASSVSGDPRNSPLHF | TGTGCCAGCAGTGTGAGCGGGGACCCAAGGAACTCACCCCTCCACTTT
TRBJ2-1 | - | TRBV12-3/TRBV12-4 | few | CASRPLDSYNEQFF | TGTGCCAGCAGACCTCTAGATTCGTACAATGAGCAGTTCTTC
TRBJ2-1 | - | TRBV10-3 | - | CAISDSAGLPHEQFF | TGTGCCATCAGTGACAGCGCAGGGCTCCCCCATGAGCAGTTCTTC
TRBJ2-2 | TRBD2 | TRBV7-2 | - | CASSLVSSGTTGELFF | TGTGCCAGCAGCTTAGTTTCTAGCGGGACCACCGGGGAGCTGTTTTTT
TRBJ2-3 | TRBD1 | TRBV5-1 | - | CASTHRGSGDTQYF | TGCGCCAGCACCCACAGGGGGAGTGGAGATACGCAGTATTTT
TRBJ1-2 | TRBD1 | TRBV10-3 | - | CAITQDRGYGYTF | TGTGCCATCACCCAAGACAGGGGATATGGCTACACCTTC
TRBJ2-7 | TRBD1 | TRBV11-2 | - | CASSLKRQGVLELYEQYF | TGTGCCAGCAGCTTAAAGAGACAGGGCGTCTTGGAACTCTACGAGCAGTACTTC
TRBJ1-1 | - | TRBV5-1 | few | CASRNRQALTFF | TGCGCCAGCAGGAATAGACAGGCTTTAACTTTCTTT
TRBJ1-1 | - | TRBV28 | - | CASSRRGNMNTEAFF | TGTGCCAGCAGTCGAAGGGGCAATATGAACACTGAAGCTTTCTTT
TRBJ2-4 | - | TRBV5-1 | many | CASSLVGPGVAKNIQYF | TGCGCCAGCAGCTTGGTGGGGCCCGGGGTAGCCAAAAACATTCAGTACTTC
TRBJ2-1 | TRBD1 | TRBV19 | - | CASSRQGSNEQFF | TGTGCCAGTAGTCGACAGGGTTCTAATGAGCAGTTCTTC
TRBJ2-7 | - | TRBV5-6 | - | CASSLAVRGNEQYF | TGTGCCAGCAGCTTGGCGGTAAGGGGCAACGAGCAGTACTTC
TRBJ2-1 | TRBD2 | TRBV20-1 | few | CSASGGALGNEQFF | TGCAGTGCTAGCGGGGGGGCCTTAGGGAATGAGCAGTTCTTC
TRBJ2-1 | TRBD2 | TRBV24-1 | few | CATSDDGLADAYNEQFF | TGTGCCACCAGTGATGACGGACTAGCGGATGCCTACAATGAGCAGTTCTTC
TRBJ2-6 | TRBD1 | TRBV12-3/TRBV12-4 | - | CASRPGTGSGANVLTF | TGTGCCAGCAGACCCGGGACAGGCTCTGGGGCCAACGTCCTGACTTTC
TRBJ1-5 | - | TRBV12-3/TRBV12-4 | - | CASSLTRGQPQHF | TGTGCCAGCAGTCTAACCCGGGGTCAGCCCCAGCATTTT